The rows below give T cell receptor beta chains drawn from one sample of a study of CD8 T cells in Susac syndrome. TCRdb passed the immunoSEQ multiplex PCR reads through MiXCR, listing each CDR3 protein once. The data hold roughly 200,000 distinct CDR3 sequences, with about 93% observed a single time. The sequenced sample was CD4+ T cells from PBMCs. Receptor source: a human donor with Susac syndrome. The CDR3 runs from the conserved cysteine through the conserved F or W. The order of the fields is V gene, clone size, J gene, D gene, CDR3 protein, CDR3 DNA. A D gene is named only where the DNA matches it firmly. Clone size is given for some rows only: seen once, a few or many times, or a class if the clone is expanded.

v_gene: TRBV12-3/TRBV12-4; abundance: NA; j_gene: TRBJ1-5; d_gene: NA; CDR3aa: CASRHTGIDQPQHF; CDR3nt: TGTGCCAGCAGGCATACAGGGATCGATCAGCCCCAGCATTTT
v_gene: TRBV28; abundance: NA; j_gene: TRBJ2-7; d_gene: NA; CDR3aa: CASSNLVKQYF; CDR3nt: TGTGCCAGCAGCAATCTAGTAAAGCAGTACTTC
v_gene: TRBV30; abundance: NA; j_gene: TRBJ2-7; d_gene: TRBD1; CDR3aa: CAWSVRWQGALYEQYF; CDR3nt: TGTGCCTGGAGTGTACGTTGGCAGGGGGCGCTTTACGAGCAGTACTTC
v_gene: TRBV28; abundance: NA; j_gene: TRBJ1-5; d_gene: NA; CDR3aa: CASGTGNQPQHF; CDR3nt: TGTGCCAGCGGAACCGGGAATCAGCCCCAGCATTTT
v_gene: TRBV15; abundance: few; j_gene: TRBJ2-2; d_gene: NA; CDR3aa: CATSRDIAAGELFF; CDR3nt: TGTGCCACCAGCAGAGATATAGCCGCCGGGGAGCTGTTTTTT
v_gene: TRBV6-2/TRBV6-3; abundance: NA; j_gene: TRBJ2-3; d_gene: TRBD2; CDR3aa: CASTPSGRTDTQYF; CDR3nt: TGTGCCAGCACCCCTAGCGGGAGAACAGATACGCAGTATTTT
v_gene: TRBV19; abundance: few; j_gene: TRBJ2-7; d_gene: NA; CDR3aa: CASSIGPYEQYF; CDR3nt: TGTGCCAGTAGTATTGGCCCCTACGAGCAGTACTTC
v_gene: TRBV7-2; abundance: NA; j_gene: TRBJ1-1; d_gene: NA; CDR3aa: CASSSIMNTEAFF; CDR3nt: TGTGCCAGCAGCTCTATTATGAACACTGAAGCTTTCTTT
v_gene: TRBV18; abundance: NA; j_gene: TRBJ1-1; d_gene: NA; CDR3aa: CASSPRGGEMNTEAFF; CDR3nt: TGTGCCAGCTCACCACGGGGGGGGGAGATGAACACTGAAGCTTTCTTT
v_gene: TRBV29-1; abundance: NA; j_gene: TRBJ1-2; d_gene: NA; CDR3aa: CSVEDQGGNYGYTF; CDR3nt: TGCAGCGTTGAAGATCAAGGGGGAAACTATGGCTACACCTTC
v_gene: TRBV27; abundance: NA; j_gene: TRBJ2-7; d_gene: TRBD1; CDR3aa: CASSLRQGSYEQYF; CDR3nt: TGTGCCAGCAGTTTACGACAGGGGTCCTACGAGCAGTACTTC
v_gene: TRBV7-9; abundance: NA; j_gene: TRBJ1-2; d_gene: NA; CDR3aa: CASSSAGDGYTF; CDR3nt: TGTGCCAGCAGCTCGGCGGGGGATGGCTACACCTTC
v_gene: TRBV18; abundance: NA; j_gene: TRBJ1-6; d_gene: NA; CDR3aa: CASSPGGNSPLHF; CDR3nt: TGTGCCAGCTCACCGGGGGGGAATTCACCCCTCCACTTT
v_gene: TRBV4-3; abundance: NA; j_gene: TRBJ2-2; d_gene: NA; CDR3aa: CASSQDLGTGELFF; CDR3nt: TGCGCCAGCAGCCAAGATTTAGGTACCGGGGAGCTGTTTTTT
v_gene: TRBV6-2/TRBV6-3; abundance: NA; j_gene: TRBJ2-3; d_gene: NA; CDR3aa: CASSYYRTDTQYF; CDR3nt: TGTGCCAGCAGTTACTACCGCACAGATACGCAGTATTTT
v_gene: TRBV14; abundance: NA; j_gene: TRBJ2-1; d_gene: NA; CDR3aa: CASSQPVREGNNEQFF; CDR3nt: TGTGCCAGCAGCCAACCGGTCAGGGAAGGGAACAATGAGCAGTTCTTC
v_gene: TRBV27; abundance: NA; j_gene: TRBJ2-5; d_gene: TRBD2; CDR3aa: CASRLAGGMGETQYF; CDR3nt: TGTGCCAGCAGACTAGCGGGGGGGATGGGAGAGACCCAGTACTTC
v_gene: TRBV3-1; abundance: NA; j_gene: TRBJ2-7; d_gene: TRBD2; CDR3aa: CASSREESYEQYF; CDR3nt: TGTGCCAGCAGTCGGGAGGAGTCCTACGAGCAGTACTTC
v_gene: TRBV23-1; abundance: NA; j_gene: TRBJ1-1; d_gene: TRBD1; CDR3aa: CASSQSGTGLPEAFF; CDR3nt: TGCGCCAGCAGTCAATCAGGGACAGGGCTACCTGAAGCTTTCTTT
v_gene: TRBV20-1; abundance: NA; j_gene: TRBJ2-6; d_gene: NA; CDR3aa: CSARTSRAVGANVLTF; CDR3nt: TGCAGTGCTAGAACCTCTAGGGCGGTTGGGGCCAACGTCCTGACTTTC
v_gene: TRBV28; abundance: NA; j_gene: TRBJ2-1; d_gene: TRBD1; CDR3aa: CASSLTGGNEQFF; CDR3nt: TGTGCCAGCAGTTTGACAGGGGGGAATGAGCAGTTCTTC
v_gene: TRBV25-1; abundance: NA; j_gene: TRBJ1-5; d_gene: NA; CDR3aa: CASSATGRDQPQHF; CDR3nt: TGTGCCAGCAGTGCTACAGGGCGCGATCAGCCCCAGCATTTT
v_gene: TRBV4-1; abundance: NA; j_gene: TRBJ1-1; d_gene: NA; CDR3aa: CASSQSFGTGNTEAFF; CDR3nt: TGCGCCAGCAGCCAATCATTCGGGACGGGTAACACTGAAGCTTTCTTT
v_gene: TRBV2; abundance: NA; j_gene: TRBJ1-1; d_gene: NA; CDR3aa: CASAFSRNTEAFF; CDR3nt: TGTGCCAGCGCTTTTTCGAGGAACACTGAAGCTTTCTTT
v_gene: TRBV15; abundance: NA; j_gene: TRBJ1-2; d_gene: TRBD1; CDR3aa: CATSRAPGQSYGYTF; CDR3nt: TGTGCCACCAGCAGGGCACCGGGACAGAGCTATGGCTACACCTTC
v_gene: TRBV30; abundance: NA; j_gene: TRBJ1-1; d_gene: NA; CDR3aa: CAWIKGWTEAFF; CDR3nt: TGTGCCTGGATTAAAGGGTGGACTGAAGCTTTCTTT
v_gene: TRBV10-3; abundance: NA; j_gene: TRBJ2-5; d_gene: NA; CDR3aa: CAISGRGGAQETQYF; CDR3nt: TGTGCCATCAGTGGGAGGGGTGGAGCCCAAGAGACCCAGTACTTC
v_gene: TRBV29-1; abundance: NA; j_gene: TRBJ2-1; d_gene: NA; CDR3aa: CSVEFRYNEQFF; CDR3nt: TGCAGCGTTGAGTTCCGTTACAATGAGCAGTTCTTC
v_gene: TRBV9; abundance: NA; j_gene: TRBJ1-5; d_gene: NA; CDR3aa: CASSVGVAGQPQHF; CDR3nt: TGTGCCAGCAGCGTAGGGGTGGCGGGACAGCCCCAGCATTTT
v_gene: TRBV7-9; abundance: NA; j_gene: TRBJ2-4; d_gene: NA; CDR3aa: CASSFLPLAGNIQYF; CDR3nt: TGTGCCAGCAGCTTCCTACCGCTAGCCGGGAACATTCAGTACTTC
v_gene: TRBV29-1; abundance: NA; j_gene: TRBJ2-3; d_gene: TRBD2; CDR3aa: CSVDAPGGGSTDTQYF; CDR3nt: TGCAGCGTTGATGCCCCGGGGGGAGGAAGCACAGATACGCAGTATTTT
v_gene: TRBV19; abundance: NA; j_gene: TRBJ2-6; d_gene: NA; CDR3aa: CASRGRLTPAGANVLTF; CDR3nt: TGTGCCAGTAGGGGCAGACTAACGCCGGCTGGGGCCAACGTCCTGACTTTC
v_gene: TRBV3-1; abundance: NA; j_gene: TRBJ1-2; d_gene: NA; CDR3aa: CASSYIYGYTF; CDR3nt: TGTGCCAGCAGCTACATCTATGGCTACACCTTC
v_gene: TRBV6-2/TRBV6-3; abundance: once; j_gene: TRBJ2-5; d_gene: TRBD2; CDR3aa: CASSYWASGAQETQYF; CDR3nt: TGTGCCAGCAGTTACTGGGCTAGCGGGGCTCAAGAGACCCAGTACTTC
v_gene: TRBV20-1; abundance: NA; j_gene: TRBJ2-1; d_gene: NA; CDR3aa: CSASRLDEQFF; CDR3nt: TGCAGTGCTAGCCGACTAGATGAGCAGTTCTTC
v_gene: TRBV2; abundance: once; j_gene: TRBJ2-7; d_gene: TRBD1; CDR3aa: CASSKDRGYEQYF; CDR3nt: TGTGCCAGCAGTAAGGACAGGGGCTACGAGCAGTACTTC
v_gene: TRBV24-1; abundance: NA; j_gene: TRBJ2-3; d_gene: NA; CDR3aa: CATSDASTDTQYF; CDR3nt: TGTGCCACCAGTGATGCGAGCACAGATACGCAGTATTTT
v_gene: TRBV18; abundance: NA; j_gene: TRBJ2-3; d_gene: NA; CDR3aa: CASSPLTGVGTDTQYF; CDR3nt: TGTGCCAGCTCACCTCTCACCGGAGTCGGGACAGATACGCAGTATTTT
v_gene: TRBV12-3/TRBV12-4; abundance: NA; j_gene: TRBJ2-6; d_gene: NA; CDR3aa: CASSLSGANVLTF; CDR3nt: TGTGCCAGCAGTTTATCTGGGGCCAACGTCCTGACTTTC
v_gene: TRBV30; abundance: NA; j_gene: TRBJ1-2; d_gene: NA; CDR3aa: CAWSLSGGSYGYTF; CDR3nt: TGTGCCTGGAGTCTCTCCGGGGGCAGCTATGGCTACACCTTC
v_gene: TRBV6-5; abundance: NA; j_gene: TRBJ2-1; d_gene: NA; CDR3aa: CASSLVGASLGHEQFF; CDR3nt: TGTGCCAGCAGTTTAGTCGGGGCGTCCTTGGGGCATGAGCAGTTCTTC
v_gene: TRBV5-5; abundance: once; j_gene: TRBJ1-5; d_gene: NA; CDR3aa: CASSFATADQPQHF; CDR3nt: TGTGCCAGCAGCTTTGCGACGGCAGATCAGCCCCAGCATTTT